This T cell receptor beta chain was identified during a study of shared clonotypes between healthy human individuals. Study information: A donor's plate count was three for CD4 naive and three for CD4 memory; CD8 naive had two and CD8 memory one. Notes on the study in general: Among non-shared clonotypes, generation probabilities were lower than among those shared by all four donors.

This was a deep-level run. Sequencing used immunoSEQ multiplex PCR; TCRdb keeps in-frame clones, though not all of them. The sample lists roughly 640,000 clones, less than 98% seen once, with about 0.06% in the top ten. Germline V gene sequence: CDR1 MNHEY, CDR2 SMNVEV (reference sequence). The CDR3 runs 14 residues. V lost 5 bases to trimming and J lost 6 bases, with 16 bases between them. Memory CD4+ cells were the fraction left after CD45RA+ naive selection. As concerns this clone: Its antigen is currently unknown.

This sequence was found in a woman aged 25 to 39 in good health. The chain carries TRBV27 and TRBJ1-2; the D gene is possibly TRBD1 (6 bases). What was sequenced was naive CD4+ T cells sorted from blood. Subset indicated: CD45RA+ positively selected. The CDR3, as DNA: TGTGCCAGCAGTCGATACAGGGCCTCCAATGGCTACACCTTC. Encoded protein: CASSRYRASNGYTF.